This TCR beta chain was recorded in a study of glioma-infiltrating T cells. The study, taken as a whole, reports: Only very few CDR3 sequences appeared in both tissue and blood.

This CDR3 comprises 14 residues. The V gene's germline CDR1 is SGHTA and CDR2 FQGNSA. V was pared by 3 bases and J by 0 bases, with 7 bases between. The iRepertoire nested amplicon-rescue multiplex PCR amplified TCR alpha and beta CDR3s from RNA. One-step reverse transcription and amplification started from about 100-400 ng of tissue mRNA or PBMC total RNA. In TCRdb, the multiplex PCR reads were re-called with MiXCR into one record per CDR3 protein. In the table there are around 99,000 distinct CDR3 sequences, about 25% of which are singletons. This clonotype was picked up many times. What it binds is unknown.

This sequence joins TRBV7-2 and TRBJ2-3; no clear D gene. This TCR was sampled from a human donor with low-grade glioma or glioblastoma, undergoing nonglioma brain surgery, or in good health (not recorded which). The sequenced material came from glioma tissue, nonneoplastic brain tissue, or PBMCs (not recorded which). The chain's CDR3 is CASSFKGSTDTQYF. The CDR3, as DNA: TGTGCCAGCAGCTTCAAGGGAAGCACAGATACGCAGTATTTT.